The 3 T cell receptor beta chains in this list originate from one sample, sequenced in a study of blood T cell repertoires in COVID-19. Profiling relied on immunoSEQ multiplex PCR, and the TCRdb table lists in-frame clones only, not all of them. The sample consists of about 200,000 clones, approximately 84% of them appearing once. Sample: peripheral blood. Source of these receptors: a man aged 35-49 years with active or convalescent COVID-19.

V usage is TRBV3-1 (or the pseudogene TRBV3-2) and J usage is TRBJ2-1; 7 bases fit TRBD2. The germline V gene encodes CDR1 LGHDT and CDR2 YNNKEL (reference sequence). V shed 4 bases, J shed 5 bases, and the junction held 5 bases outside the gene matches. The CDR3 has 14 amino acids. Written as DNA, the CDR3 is TGTGCCAGCAGCCGGGGGGGAACCGACAATGAGCAGTTCTTC. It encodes CASSRGGTDNEQFF.

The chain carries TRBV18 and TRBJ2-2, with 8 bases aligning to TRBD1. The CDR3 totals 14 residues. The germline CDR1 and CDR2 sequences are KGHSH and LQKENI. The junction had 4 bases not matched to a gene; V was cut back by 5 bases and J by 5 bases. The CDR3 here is CASSKDRETGELFF. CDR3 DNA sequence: TGTGCCAGCTCAAAGGACAGGGAAACCGGGGAGCTGTTTTTT.

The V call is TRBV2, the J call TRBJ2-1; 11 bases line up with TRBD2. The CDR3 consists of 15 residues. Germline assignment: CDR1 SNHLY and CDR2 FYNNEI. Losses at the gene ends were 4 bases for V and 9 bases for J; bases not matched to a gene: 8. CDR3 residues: CASSGVTSGIVEQFF. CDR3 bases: TGTGCCAGCAGTGGAGTGACTAGCGGGATAGTTGAGCAGTTCTTC.